These 26 T cell receptor beta chains were all obtained from the same sample, sequenced in a study of blood T cell repertoires in COVID-19. Method: immunoSEQ multiplex PCR; TCRdb's copy keeps in-frame clones and lacks some. The data show about 260,000 clones, about 87% seen once. Material: PBMCs or T cells enriched from blood (not recorded which). These TCRs come from a man aged 45-65 years who had been exposed to COVID-19.

The chain joins TRBV10-1 to TRBJ2-7, with a weak D call TRBD2 (6 bases). V was shortened by 6 bases and J by 6 bases, with 24 bases between the two germline ends. This CDR3 spans 16 amino acids. Germline V lookup: CDR1 WNHNN, CDR2 SYGVQD (reference sequence). The CDR3 DNA sequence: TGCGCCAGCAGCCGAGTCTGGGGGGTCCACCTCCTCGAGCAGTACTTC. Its protein is CASSRVWGVHLLEQYF.

The CDR3 DNA sequence: TGTGCCAGCAGCCCCTTGGACAGGGTCAGTAATTCACCCCTCCACTTT. Translation gives CASSPLDRVSNSPLHF. The gene calls are TRBV9 and TRBJ1-6; 8 bases line up with TRBD1. J was trimmed by 6 bases and V by 4 bases; bases with no gene match: 9. The CDR3 length is 16 residues. Germline assignment: CDR1 SGDLS and CDR2 YYNGEE.

V gene TRBV28 combines with J gene TRBJ1-4; D may be TRBD1 (6 bases). V was cut by 5 bases and J by 7 bases, with 14 bases left in between. This CDR3 contains 14 residues. The V gene's germline CDR1 is MDHEN and CDR2 SYDVKM. The CDR3 spells CASSPRTASEKLFF. As DNA, the CDR3 is TGTGCCAGCAGTCCCCGGACAGCGTCTGAAAAACTGTTTTTT.

This chain uses TRBV12-3 or TRBV12-4 with TRBJ1-2, with D possibly being TRBD1 (5 bases). The CDR3 length is 13 residues. Trimming shortened V by 4 bases and J by 4 bases, and 10 bases separated the two germline ends. CDR3 sequence reads: CASSSRTIYGYTF. DNA for the CDR3: TGTGCCAGCAGTTCGCGGACAATCTATGGCTACACCTTC.

This chain joins TRBV27 and TRBJ1-4, with 7 bases matching TRBD1. The V gene end was trimmed by 6 bases and the J gene end by 5 bases; junction bases not matched to a gene: 0. The CDR3 is 12 amino acids. In germline, CDR1 is MNHEY, CDR2 SMNVEV (reference sequence). Here the CDR3 reads CASRGQNEKLFF. Written as DNA, the CDR3 is TGTGCCAGCAGGGGACAGAATGAAAAACTGTTTTTT.

DNA of the CDR3: TGTGCCAGCAGCACAGGGCCCGGGAACACTGAAGCTTTCTTT. Translating gives CASSTGPGNTEAFF. V is TRBV3-1 (or the pseudogene TRBV3-2) and J is TRBJ1-1, with D possibly being TRBD1 (6 bases). With 5 bases removed from V and 1 base from J, the gap between germline ends came to 11 bases. Germline values: CDR1 LGHDT, CDR2 YNNKEL (reference sequence). This CDR3 is built from 14 residues.

The chain carries TRBV7-9 and TRBJ2-7, with D unresolved. Germline CDR1 reads SEHNR; CDR2 reads FQNEAQ (reference sequence). The CDR3 is 16 amino acids. Trimming pared 4 bases from V and 6 bases from J, leaving 22 bases between. CDR3 loop: CASSSTLEWSPSEQYF. CDR3 sequence (DNA): TGTGCCAGCAGCTCGACCCTGGAATGGAGCCCCTCCGAGCAGTACTTC.

The V and J genes are TRBV18 and TRBJ1-4; 8 bases fit TRBD1. Trimming took 3 bases from V and 0 from J; bases not matched to a gene: 3. The CDR3 sequence is 16 residues long. Germline CDR1 and CDR2: KGHSH and LQKENI. CDR3: CASSPQQGATNEKLFF. CDR3 in DNA: TGTGCCAGCTCACCCCAACAGGGGGCAACTAATGAAAAACTGTTTTTT.

The chain uses TRBV3-1 (or the pseudogene TRBV3-2) and TRBJ1-1; TRBD1 matches at 9 bases. The germline V gene encodes CDR1 LGHDT and CDR2 YNNKEL (reference sequence). The V segment lost 6 bases and the J segment 5 bases; nucleotides outside the gene matches: 7. The CDR3 contains 14 residues. The CDR3: CASSHGTGTTEAFF. The CDR3 coding sequence is TGTGCCAGCAGTCACGGGACAGGGACGACTGAAGCTTTCTTT.

For the CDR3, the DNA is TGTGCCAGCAGCTTAGAAGGAGGGCAGGCAACCCGTGGCTACACCTTC. Its protein is CASSLEGGQATRGYTF. The V and J genes are TRBV7-2 and TRBJ1-2, with D uncertain. The CDR3 has 16 amino acids. Trimming cost V 1 base and J 7 bases, with 19 bases left between them. Germline values: CDR1 SGHTA, CDR2 FQGNSA.

The chain is built from TRBV18 and TRBJ2-3, with 9 bases aligning to TRBD1. The CDR3 contains 14 residues. Germline assignment: CDR1 KGHSH and CDR2 LQKENI. V gave up 0 bases and J gave up 9 bases; unmatched junction bases: 4. The CDR3 DNA is TGTGCCAGCTCACCACCGTCGGGACAGGGAACGCAGTATTTT. It yields the protein CASSPPSGQGTQYF.

The chain recombines TRBV6-5 with TRBJ1-4; D is unresolved. Trimming removed 0 bases from V and 5 bases from J, with 7 bases in between. Looked up from germline, CDR1 is MNHEY and CDR2 is SVGAGI. This CDR3 region has 14 residues. DNA of the CDR3: TGTGCCAGCAGTTACTCGACTCAGAATGAAAAACTGTTTTTT. Its protein is CASSYSTQNEKLFF.

CDR3 sequence (DNA): TGTGCCAGCTCACCTTACCCCGGGACAGGGAACTACGAGCAGTACTTC. Protein sequence: CASSPYPGTGNYEQYF. The chain joins TRBV18 to TRBJ2-7; TRBD1 matches at 9 bases. V lost 3 bases to trimming and J lost 3 bases; unmatched junction nucleotides: 9. The CDR3 is made up of 16 amino acids. CDR1 and CDR2 from the germline V gene are KGHSH and LQKENI.

The chain has TRBV5-1 and TRBJ2-2; 13 nucleotides align to TRBD2. There are 17 residues in the CDR3. The germline V gene has CDR1 SGHRS and CDR2 YFSETQ. V dropped 2 bases and J dropped 4; count of bases not matched to a gene: 5. CDR3 sequence: CASSLLRTSGSTGELFF. CDR3 DNA sequence: TGCGCCAGCAGCTTACTAAGGACTAGCGGGAGCACCGGGGAGCTGTTTTTT.

This clone has just one count. This chain joins TRBV28 and TRBJ2-1; 7 bases line up with TRBD2. The CDR3 has 15 residues. The V gene's germline CDR1 is MDHEN and CDR2 SYDVKM. The V and J ends lost 0 bases and 3 bases, in that order; junction bases with no gene match: 2. Here the CDR3 reads CASSLWGGSYNEQFF. The DNA for the CDR3 is TGTGCCAGCAGTTTATGGGGCGGGAGCTACAATGAGCAGTTCTTC.

This chain connects TRBV19 to TRBJ1-5; unclear D gene. The germline gives CDR1 LNHDA, CDR2 SQIVND (reference sequence). V dropped 2 bases and J dropped 0 bases, with 5 bases sitting between them. CDR3 length: 14 amino acids. As DNA, the CDR3 is TGTGCCAGTAGTATATCCTTTAGCAATCAGCCCCAGCATTTT. Translating gives CASSISFSNQPQHF.

The chain is built from TRBV7-2 and TRBJ2-1; TRBD2 agrees at 7 bases. V was pared by 0 bases and J by 10 bases, with 3 bases of the junction left unmatched. Per germline, CDR1 SGHTA and CDR2 FQGNSA. The CDR3 runs to 13 residues. In DNA form, the CDR3 reads TGTGCCAGCAGCTTAGCGGCTAGCGGAGAGCAGTTCTTC. This translates into CASSLAASGEQFF.

The rearrangement uses TRBV24-1 and TRBJ1-2; 8 positions match TRBD1. Trimming at V came to 2 bases and at J to 7 bases, leaving 8 bases not matched to a gene. CDR3 length: 15 amino acids. Germline assignment: CDR1 KGHDR and CDR2 SFDVKD. As DNA, the CDR3 is TGTGCCACCAGTGATTCGCGGACAGGGATGGGTGGCTACACCTTC. Amino acids: CATSDSRTGMGGYTF.

The gene calls are TRBV24-1 and TRBJ2-2; possible D gene TRBD2, 5 bases. This CDR3 region has 16 residues. The V and J ends lost 1 base and 3 bases respectively, with 11 bases between them. Germline-derived CDR1 and CDR2 are KGHDR and SFDVKD. CDR3 sequence (DNA): TGTGCCACCAGTGATTTACGGACGGAGGACACCGGGGAGCTGTTTTTT. This encodes CATSDLRTEDTGELFF.

V is TRBV2 and J is TRBJ2-6; D unclear. Trimming shortened V by 0 bases and J by 12 bases, and 6 bases separated the two germline ends. Germline lookup yields CDR1 SNHLY and CDR2 FYNNEI. The CDR3 totals 12 residues. The CDR3 region is CASSEALSVLTF. CDR3 DNA sequence: TGTGCCAGCAGTGAAGCGCTTAGCGTCCTGACTTTC.

This rearrangement joins TRBV28 to TRBJ1-3; D is possibly TRBD1 (5 bases). The germline V gene encodes CDR1 MDHEN and CDR2 SYDVKM. V gave up 5 bases and J gave up 7 bases, with 15 bases separating them. This CDR3 is 14 amino acids long. CDR3 residues: CASSPGGVPNTIYF. The CDR3 DNA follows: TGTGCCAGCAGTCCCGGGGGGGTTCCCAACACCATATATTTT.

The CDR3, as DNA: TGTGCCACCAGTGCCACTAGCGGGGGGGCGGGAGAGCAGTTCTTC. This translates into CATSATSGGAGEQFF. The rearrangement links TRBV24-1 to TRBJ2-1, with 13 bases lining up with TRBD2. Germline CDR1 and CDR2: KGHDR and SFDVKD. J lost 10 bases, V lost 5 bases, and 7 bases had no gene match. The CDR3 consists of 15 residues.

This clone was recorded once. The chain recombines TRBV4-2 with TRBJ1-1; TRBD1 agrees at 9 bases. This CDR3 comprises 19 residues. Germline lookup yields CDR1 LGHNA and CDR2 YNFKEQ. V was clipped by 0 bases and J by 1 base; unmatched bases: 12. The CDR3 nucleotides are TGTGCCAGCAGCCAAGATCGTCCGGGACAGGGAACCCCGAACACTGAAGCTTTCTTT. This codes for CASSQDRPGQGTPNTEAFF.

V usage is TRBV2 and J usage is TRBJ2-2; D gene ambiguous. V dropped 0 bases and J dropped 2 bases, with 10 bases sitting between them. Per the germline V gene, CDR1 is SNHLY and CDR2 is FYNNEI. The length of the CDR3 is 16 residues. The CDR3 DNA is TGTGCCAGCAGTGAAGCGCGTTCCTATAACACCGGGGAGCTGTTTTTT. The encoded protein is CASSEARSYNTGELFF.

The rearrangement uses TRBV9 and TRBJ1-3; 8 nucleotides agree with TRBD1. CDR1 is SGDLS and CDR2 is YYNGEE in the germline V gene. CDR3 size: 14 residues. Germline trimming cut 4 bases from V and 7 bases from J; bases unmatched to any gene: 7. CDR3 coding DNA: TGTGCCAGCAGCCTCCAGGGGGCGTCGAACACCATATATTTT. Its translation is CASSLQGASNTIYF.

The chain couples TRBV10-3 to TRBJ2-1, with D perhaps TRBD2 (6 bases). From germline, CDR1 is ENHRY and CDR2 SYGVKD. The CDR3 totals 13 residues. V lost 6 bases and J lost 8, with 14 bases in between. The DNA of the CDR3 is TGTGCCATCAGCTGGACTAAAGAAGATGAGCAGTTCTTC. Residues: CAISWTKEDEQFF.